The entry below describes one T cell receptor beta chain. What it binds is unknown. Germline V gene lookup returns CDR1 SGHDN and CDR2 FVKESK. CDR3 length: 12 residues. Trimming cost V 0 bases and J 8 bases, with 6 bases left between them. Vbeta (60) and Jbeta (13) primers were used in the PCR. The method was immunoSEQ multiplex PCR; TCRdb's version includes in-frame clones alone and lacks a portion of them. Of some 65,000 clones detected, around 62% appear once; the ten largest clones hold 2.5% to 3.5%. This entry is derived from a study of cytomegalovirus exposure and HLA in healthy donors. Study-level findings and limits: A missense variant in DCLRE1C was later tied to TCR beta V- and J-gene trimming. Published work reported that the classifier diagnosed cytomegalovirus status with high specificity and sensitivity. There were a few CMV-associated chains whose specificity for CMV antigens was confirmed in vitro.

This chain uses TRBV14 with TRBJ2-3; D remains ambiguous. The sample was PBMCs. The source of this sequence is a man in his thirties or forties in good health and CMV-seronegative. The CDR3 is CASSQDWSTQYF. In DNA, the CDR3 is TGTGCCAGCAGCCAAGATTGGAGTACGCAGTATTTT.